Listed below are T cell receptor beta chains from one sample, sequenced in a study of blood T cell repertoires in COVID-19. Sequenced by immunoSEQ multiplex PCR; TCRdb stores in-frame clones only, minus some. The sample yields about 190,000 clones, around 80% seen once. Source material: peripheral blood. Every receptor here comes from a woman aged 80 or over with active or convalescent COVID-19. CDR3s include the opening cysteine and the closing phenylalanine or tryptophan. A D gene is named only where the DNA matches it firmly. Only part of the rows carry a size: once, few, many, or a class if the clone is expanded.

TRBD2 TRBJ2-7 NA TRBV5-8 TGTGCCAGCAGCTTATCTCCCGGGGGGTCCTACGAGCAGTACTTC CASSLSPGGSYEQYF
TRBD1 TRBJ2-7 NA TRBV28 TGTGCCAGCCTACAGGGGCGGGAGCAGTACTTC CASLQGREQYF
NA TRBJ1-2 many TRBV29-1 TGCAGCGTTGTAGGGGACATAACGGATGGCTACACCTTC CSVVGDITDGYTF
NA TRBJ1-3 NA TRBV28 TGTGCCAGCAGTTTATTAGGGGACACCATATATTTT CASSLLGDTIYF
NA TRBJ2-3 once TRBV24-1 TGTGCCACCAGTGACGGGGACACAAAATTCACAGATACGCAGTATTTT CATSDGDTKFTDTQYF
TRBD2 TRBJ2-1 once TRBV6-5 TGTGCCAGTAGCGGGGACTACAGCCCTTACAATGAGCAGTTCTTC CASSGDYSPYNEQFF
NA TRBJ1-4 NA TRBV7-8 TGTGCCAGCAGCCCGTCAAGAGGGATCGGAGAAAAACTGTTTTTT CASSPSRGIGEKLFF
TRBD1 TRBJ2-1 NA TRBV24-1 TGTGCCACCAGTCGCACCGGACAGGGGCTGGACAATGAGCAGTTCTTC CATSRTGQGLDNEQFF
TRBD1 TRBJ1-1 NA TRBV12-3/TRBV12-4 TGTGCCAGCAGGGGACAGCTGAACACTGAAGCTTTCTTT CASRGQLNTEAFF
NA TRBJ2-7 NA TRBV4-3 TGCGCCAGCAGCCAAGATCATACAGGCTCCGAGCAGTACTTC CASSQDHTGSEQYF
TRBD1 TRBJ1-2 NA TRBV13 TGTGCCAGCAGCTTACAGTCTCACAGGGGGGCTCAGGATGGCTACACCTTC CASSLQSHRGAQDGYTF
NA TRBJ2-5 NA TRBV5-8 TGTGCCAGCAGCAGGGGAGGGGGTTTCACCCAGTACTTC CASSRGGGFTQYF
TRBD1 TRBJ1-6 NA TRBV7-2 TGTGCCAGCAGCTCTCCGGACAGGGGCCTCCACTTT CASSSPDRGLHF
TRBD1 TRBJ1-2 NA TRBV4-1 TGCGCCAGCAGCCAAGAGTTACAACGACAGGGCGATTATGGCTACACCTTC CASSQELQRQGDYGYTF
TRBD1 TRBJ2-2 once TRBV5-1 TGCGCCAGCAGCTGGGGACAGACAAACACCGGGGAGCTGTTTTTT CASSWGQTNTGELFF
NA TRBJ2-7 NA TRBV7-2 TGTGCCAGCAGCCCCGGGACATCGTACGAGCAGTACTTC CASSPGTSYEQYF
NA TRBJ1-2 NA TRBV6-1 TGTGCCAGCAGTGAAAAATGGACATCGTCGAGCACCTTC CASSEKWTSSSTF
NA TRBJ2-5 NA TRBV28 TGTGCCAGCAGTAGGCGGCAGGGGTACCAAGAGACCCAGTACTTC CASSRRQGYQETQYF
TRBD1 TRBJ2-7 NA TRBV4-1 TGCGCCAGCAGCTACGGACAGGGAGGTCGCTCCTACGAGCAGTACTTC CASSYGQGGRSYEQYF
TRBD1 TRBJ1-1 NA TRBV28 TGTGCCAGCAGTTCGGGACAGCCGAACACTGAAGCTTTCTTT CASSSGQPNTEAFF
NA TRBJ2-7 NA TRBV10-3 TGTGCCATCAGTGATTCAAATCAGAACAGCTACGAGCAGTACTTC CAISDSNQNSYEQYF
TRBD1 TRBJ1-5 NA TRBV10-2 TGCGCCAGCAGCGAACAAACAGGGGGCAATCAGCCCCAGCATTTT CASSEQTGGNQPQHF
TRBD1 TRBJ1-4 NA TRBV2 TGTGCCAGCAACCTGGACAGGGGCGATGAAAAACTGTTTTTT CASNLDRGDEKLFF
TRBD1 TRBJ1-2 NA TRBV19 TGTGCCAGTAGTATTAGTAGCCTCTTAGCCGGGACAGGGGTCGGCTACACCTTC CASSISSLLAGTGVGYTF
NA TRBJ2-1 NA TRBV30 TGTGCCTGGAAGCGTAGTATTAATGAGCAGTTCTTC CAWKRSINEQFF